These T cell receptor beta chains were read from a single sample in a study of T-cell memory formation after mild COVID-19. TCRdb called the 5' RACE reads again in MiXCR, with one record for every CDR3 protein. Of roughly 350,000 distinct CDR3 sequences listed, around 13% are singletons. Sequenced material: PBMCs or a T cell subset sorted from them (not recorded which). The receptors were sampled from a young man who had mild COVID-19 (a few samples of this study predate the infection). Cell type and time point are not known. CDR3s include the opening cysteine and the closing phenylalanine or tryptophan. A D gene is named only where the DNA matches it firmly.

TRBJ2-7 | 14 | TRBD1 | TRBV7-2 | CASSEPGQGYEQYF
TRBJ1-1 | 14 | - | TRBV10-3 | CAISGIGMNTEAFF
TRBJ1-4 | 16 | - | TRBV20-1 | CSAITWTEATNEKLFF
TRBJ2-5 | 13 | - | TRBV6-2/TRBV6-3 | CASNERYTETQYF
TRBJ1-1 | 14 | - | TRBV2 | CASSEGFGSTEAFF
TRBJ2-5 | 15 | - | TRBV5-1 | CASSFGQGGKETQYF
TRBJ2-2 | 15 | - | TRBV20-1 | CSAREAGGRLGELFF
TRBJ1-5 | 14 | - | TRBV5-6 | CASSLLFGDQPQHF
TRBJ2-3 | 14 | - | TRBV5-1 | CASSLALSTDTQYF
TRBJ2-2 | 18 | - | TRBV12-3/TRBV12-4 | CASSLSRGWGVNTGELFF
TRBJ2-5 | 17 | TRBD2 | TRBV5-4 | CASSLAPASGGQETQYF
TRBJ1-6 | 13 | - | TRBV5-1 | CASSPGTASPLHF
TRBJ2-3 | 16 | TRBD2 | TRBV5-1 | CASSLAAGGSRDTQYF
TRBJ1-4 | 12 | TRBD1 | TRBV6-6 | CASSYRDRELFF
TRBJ1-4 | 14 | - | TRBV12-3/TRBV12-4 | CASTWTGIRGELFF
TRBJ2-5 | 14 | TRBD1 | TRBV12-3/TRBV12-4 | CASSPGQGGQTQYF
TRBJ2-1 | 14 | TRBD2 | TRBV6-5 | CASSYLAGWNEQFF
TRBJ2-5 | 11 | - | TRBV11-2 | CASSFFETQYF
TRBJ1-6 | 14 | - | TRBV6-1 | CASSVGGFNSPLHF
TRBJ2-7 | 16 | TRBD2 | TRBV19 | CASSETSGGPVYEQYF
TRBJ1-3 | 15 | TRBD1 | TRBV6-5 | CASRSQGATGNTIYF
TRBJ2-1 | 10 | - | TRBV12-3/TRBV12-4 | CASSQNEQFF
TRBJ2-4 | 14 | - | TRBV6-1 | CASSARGAKNIQYF
TRBJ2-7 | 16 | - | TRBV12-3/TRBV12-4 | CASSDDDGHLTYEQYF
TRBJ1-2 | 15 | - | TRBV4-1 | CASSQEIPGPQSYTF
TRBJ2-7 | 19 | TRBD2 | TRBV5-1 | CASSLVEASGGSSTYEQYF
TRBJ1-1 | 14 | - | TRBV4-1 | CASSQGQDGRKAFF
TRBJ1-2 | 15 | - | TRBV6-2/TRBV6-3 | CASSPVASGLYGYTF
TRBJ2-3 | 15 | TRBD1 | TRBV7-9 | CASSRGTGGPDTQYF
TRBJ2-2 | 14 | - | TRBV4-2 | CASSQAKVTGELFF
TRBJ2-7 | 13 | TRBD1 | TRBV7-2 | CASGPGQGGRQYF
TRBJ2-7 | 14 | - | TRBV7-9 | CASSLSETNYEQYF
TRBJ2-3 | 16 | - | TRBV3-1 | CASSQVAGPSTDTQYF
TRBJ1-1 | 14 | - | TRBV5-1 | CASGKTGQNTEAFF
TRBJ1-1 | 15 | TRBD1 | TRBV6-6 | CASSYSGTGVTEAFF
TRBJ1-6 | 15 | - | TRBV14 | CASSWGPGSNSPLHF
TRBJ2-7 | 15 | TRBD1 | TRBV5-6 | CASSSPGQGTYEQYF
TRBJ2-3 | 15 | - | TRBV4-3 | CASSQEGRDTDTQYF
TRBJ2-1 | 12 | - | TRBV7-3 | CASSRMGGEQFF
TRBJ2-2 | 16 | TRBD2 | TRBV7-2 | CASSLVGLAGDGELFF
TRBJ1-2 | 13 | TRBD1 | TRBV5-6 | CASSFKDRNGYTF
TRBJ2-5 | 12 | - | TRBV6-2/TRBV6-3 | CASVGLAETQYF
TRBJ2-6 | 16 | - | TRBV4-1 | CASSTITGGGANVLTF
TRBJ2-1 | 16 | - | TRBV20-1 | CSARDGREGDYNEQFF
TRBJ1-1 | 13 | - | TRBV2 | CASSEDANTEAFF
TRBJ2-7 | 14 | - | TRBV2 | CASSIDRLSYEQYF
TRBJ2-3 | 14 | - | TRBV28 | CASSTTGSQDTQYF
TRBJ2-2 | 13 | - | TRBV29-1 | CSAPVSNTGELFF
TRBJ2-5 | 14 | - | TRBV6-2/TRBV6-3 | CASSYSTEKETQYF
TRBJ2-2 | 13 | - | TRBV3-1 | CASSPRSTGELFF
TRBJ2-2 | 15 | TRBD1 | TRBV5-4 | CASGRGTGVTGELFF
TRBJ2-5 | 15 | TRBD1 | TRBV18 | CASSPIRDSQETQYF
TRBJ2-7 | 18 | - | TRBV4-2 | CASSQDSAFSGLDYEQYF
TRBJ2-7 | 15 | - | TRBV5-1 | CASSGTGLKSYEQYF
TRBJ2-3 | 16 | - | TRBV4-1 | CASSQENIPSTDTQYF
TRBJ2-5 | 11 | - | TRBV2 | CASEVGETQYF
TRBJ2-1 | 15 | TRBD1 | TRBV6-1 | CASSLRQGNWDEQFF